This T cell receptor beta chain appears in the sequencing data of a study of shared clonotypes between healthy human individuals. General study points: Donor clonotype sharing was expected to depend on sequencing depth.

Across several immunoSEQ plates, the genomic DNA of each subset was split evenly. Some clones are missing from TCRdb's copy, which holds only in-frame ones; the method was immunoSEQ multiplex PCR. Of under 850,000 clones in the sample, 85% to 95% were seen once. Naive-designated CD8 cells lacked CD45RO, were positively enriched for CCR7, and omitted terminally differentiated effector memory CD45RA+ cells. As to this clone: What it binds is unknown.

The CDR3 runs to 16 residues. CDR1 MGHRA and CDR2 YSYEKL come from the germline V gene. The V gene end was trimmed by 1 base and the J gene end by 4 bases; junction bases not matched to a gene: 3. Sequenced input: naive CD8+ T cells sorted from blood. This rearrangement joins TRBV4-1 to TRBJ1-4; 10 bases are a match to TRBD1. This TCR was sampled from a man in his thirties or forties in good health. CDR3 DNA sequence: TGCGCCAGCAGCCAAGCCCGGACAGGGGGTAATGAAAAACTGTTTTTT. This translates into CASSQARTGGNEKLFF.